This TCR beta chain derives from a study of response to subunit inactivated influenza vaccine. TCRdb independently ran MiXCR on the RT-PCR reads; one entry per CDR3 protein. The sample consists of 800,000 to 1,000,000 distinct CDR3 sequences, around 20% of them appearing once. Germline CDR1 DFQATT, CDR2 SNEGSKA (reference sequence). The CDR3 has 15 amino acids. The V gene lost 0 bases and the J gene lost 11 bases, with 17 bases spanning the gap. Only a few counts were recorded for this clonotype. The sequence derives from a middle-aged man who received an inactivated influenza vaccine. The chain has TRBV20-1 and TRBJ1-6; perhaps TRBD1 as D (5 bases). The sample here was PBMCs from blood, taken roughly 5 days after vaccination. The DNA for the CDR3 is TGCAGTGCTAGAGACCCAGGGAACCGGGGGACACCCCTCCACTTT. Amino acid sequence: CSARDPGNRGTPLHF.